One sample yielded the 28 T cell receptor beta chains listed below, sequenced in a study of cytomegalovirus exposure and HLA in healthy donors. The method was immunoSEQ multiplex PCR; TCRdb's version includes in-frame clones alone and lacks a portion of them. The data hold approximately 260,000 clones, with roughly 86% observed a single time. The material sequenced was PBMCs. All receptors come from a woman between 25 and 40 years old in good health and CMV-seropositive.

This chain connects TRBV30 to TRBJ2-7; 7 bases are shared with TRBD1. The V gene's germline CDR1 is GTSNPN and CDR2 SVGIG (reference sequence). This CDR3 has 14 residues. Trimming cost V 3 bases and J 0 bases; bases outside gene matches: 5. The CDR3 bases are TGTGCCTGGAGGCTGGCAGGGGGCTCCTACGAGCAGTACTTC. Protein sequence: CAWRLAGGSYEQYF.

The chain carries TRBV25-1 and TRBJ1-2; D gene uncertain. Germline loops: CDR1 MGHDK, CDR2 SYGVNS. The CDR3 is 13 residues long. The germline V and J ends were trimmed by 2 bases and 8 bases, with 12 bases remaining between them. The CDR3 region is CASSETRERGYTF. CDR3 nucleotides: TGTGCCAGCAGTGAAACCCGGGAGCGAGGCTACACCTTC.

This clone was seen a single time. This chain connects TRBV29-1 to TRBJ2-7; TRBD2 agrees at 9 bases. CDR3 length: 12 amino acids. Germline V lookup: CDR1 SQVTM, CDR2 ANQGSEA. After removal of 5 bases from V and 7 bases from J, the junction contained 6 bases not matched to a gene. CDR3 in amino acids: CSVRRTSEEQYF. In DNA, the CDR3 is TGCAGCGTTCGCCGGACTAGCGAAGAGCAGTACTTC.

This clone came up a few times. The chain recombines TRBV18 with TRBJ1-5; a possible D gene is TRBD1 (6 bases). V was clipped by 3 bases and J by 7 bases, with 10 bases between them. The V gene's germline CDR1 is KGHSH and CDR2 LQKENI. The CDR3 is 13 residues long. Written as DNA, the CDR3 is TGTGCCAGCTCACCGGGGGCACAGCAGCCCCAGCATTTT. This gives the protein CASSPGAQQPQHF.

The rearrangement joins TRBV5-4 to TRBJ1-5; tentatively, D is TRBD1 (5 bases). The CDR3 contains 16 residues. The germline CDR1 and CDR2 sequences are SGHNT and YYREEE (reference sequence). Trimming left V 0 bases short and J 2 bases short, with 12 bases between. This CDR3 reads CASSLGGVPGNQPQHF. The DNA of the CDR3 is TGTGCCAGCAGCTTGGGGGGGGTCCCGGGCAATCAGCCCCAGCATTTT.

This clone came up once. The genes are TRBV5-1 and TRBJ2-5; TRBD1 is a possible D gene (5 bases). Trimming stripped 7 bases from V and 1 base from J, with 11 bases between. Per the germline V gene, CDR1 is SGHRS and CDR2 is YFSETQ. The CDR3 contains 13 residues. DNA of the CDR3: TGCGCCAGCGGGGCTAGAGGCCAAGAGACCCAGTACTTC. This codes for CASGARGQETQYF. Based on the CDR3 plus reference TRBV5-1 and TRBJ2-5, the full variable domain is KAGVTQTPRYLIKTRGQQVTLSCSPISGHRSVSWYQQTPGQGLQFLFEYFSETQRNKGNFPGRFSGRQFSNSRSEMNVSTLELGDSALYLCASGARGQETQYFGPGTRLLVL.

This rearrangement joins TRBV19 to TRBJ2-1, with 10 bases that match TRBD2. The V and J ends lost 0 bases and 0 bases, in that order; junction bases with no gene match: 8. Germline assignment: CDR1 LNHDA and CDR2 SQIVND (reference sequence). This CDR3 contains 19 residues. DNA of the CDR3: TGTGCCAGTAGTATAGATAGGTTCACTAGCGGGACCTCCTACAATGAGCAGTTCTTC. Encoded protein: CASSIDRFTSGTSYNEQFF.

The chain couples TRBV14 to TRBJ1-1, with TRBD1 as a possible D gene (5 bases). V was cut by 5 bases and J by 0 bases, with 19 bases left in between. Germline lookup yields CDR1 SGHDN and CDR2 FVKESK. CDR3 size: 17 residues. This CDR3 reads CASSVRDAGGVNTEAFF. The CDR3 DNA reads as TGTGCCAGCAGCGTCCGGGACGCCGGCGGGGTGAACACTGAAGCTTTCTTT.

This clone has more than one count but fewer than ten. CDR3: CASSEEGQGTQPQHF. The CDR3 DNA reads as TGTGCCAGCAGTGAAGAGGGACAGGGCACTCAGCCCCAGCATTTT. The V gene is TRBV2, the J gene TRBJ1-5; 9 bases match TRBD1. In germline, CDR1 is SNHLY, CDR2 FYNNEI. V was clipped by 1 base and J by 6 bases; unmatched bases: 4. The CDR3 extends over 15 amino acids.

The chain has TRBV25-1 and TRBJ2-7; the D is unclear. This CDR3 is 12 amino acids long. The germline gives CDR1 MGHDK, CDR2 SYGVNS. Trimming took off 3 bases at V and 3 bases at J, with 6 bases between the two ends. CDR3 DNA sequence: TGTGCCAGCAGTGAGCGTGACTACGAGCAGTACTTC. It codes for CASSERDYEQYF.

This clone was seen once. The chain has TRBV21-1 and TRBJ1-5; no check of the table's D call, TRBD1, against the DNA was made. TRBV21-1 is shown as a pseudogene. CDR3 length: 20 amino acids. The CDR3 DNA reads TGTGCCAGCAGCCCCAATTCCTGGACAGCTACATTATCCTACAATCAGCCCCAGCATTTT. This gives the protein CASSPNSWTATLSYNQPQHF.

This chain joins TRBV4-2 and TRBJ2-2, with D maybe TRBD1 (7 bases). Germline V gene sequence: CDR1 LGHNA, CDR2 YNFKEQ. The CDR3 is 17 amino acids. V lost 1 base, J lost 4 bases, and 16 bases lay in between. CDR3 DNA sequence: TGTGCCAGCAGCCAAGGATTCGGCAGGGGGGCCACCGGGGAGCTGTTTTTT. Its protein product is CASSQGFGRGATGELFF.

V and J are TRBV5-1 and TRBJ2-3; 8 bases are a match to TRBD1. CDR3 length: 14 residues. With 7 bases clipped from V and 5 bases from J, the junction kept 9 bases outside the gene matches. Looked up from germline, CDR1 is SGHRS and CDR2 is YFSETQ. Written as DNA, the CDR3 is TGCGCCAGCTTCAACAGGGGGATAGGAGATACGCAGTATTTT. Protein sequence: CASFNRGIGDTQYF.

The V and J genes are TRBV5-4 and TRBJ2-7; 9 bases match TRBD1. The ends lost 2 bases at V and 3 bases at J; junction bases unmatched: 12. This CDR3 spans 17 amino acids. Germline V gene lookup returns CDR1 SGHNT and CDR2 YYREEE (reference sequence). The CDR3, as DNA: TGTGCCAGCAGCTTACGGGACAGGGATACCACCGGCTACGAGCAGTACTTC. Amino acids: CASSLRDRDTTGYEQYF.

The CDR3: CASSLGRNSYNEQFF. CDR3 nucleotides: TGTGCCAGCAGCTTAGGGAGGAACTCCTACAATGAGCAGTTCTTC. J is TRBJ2-1 and V is TRBV7-2; D may be TRBD2 (5 bases). The V end lost 1 base, the J end lost 0 bases, and 7 bases lay between the germline ends. This CDR3 is built from 15 residues. In germline, CDR1 is SGHTA, CDR2 FQGNSA.

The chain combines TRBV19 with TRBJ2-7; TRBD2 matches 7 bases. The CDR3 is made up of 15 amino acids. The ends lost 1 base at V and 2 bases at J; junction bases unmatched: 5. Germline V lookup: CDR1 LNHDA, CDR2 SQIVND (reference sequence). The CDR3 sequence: CASSIAASGAYEQYF. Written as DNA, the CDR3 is TGTGCCAGTAGTATAGCTGCTAGCGGTGCCTACGAGCAGTACTTC.

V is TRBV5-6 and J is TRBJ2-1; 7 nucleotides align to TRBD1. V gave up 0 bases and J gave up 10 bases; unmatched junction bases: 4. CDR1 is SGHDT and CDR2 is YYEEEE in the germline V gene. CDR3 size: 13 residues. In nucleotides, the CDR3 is TGTGCCAGCAGCTTGGACAGGGGAGAGGAGCAGTTCTTC. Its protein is CASSLDRGEEQFF.

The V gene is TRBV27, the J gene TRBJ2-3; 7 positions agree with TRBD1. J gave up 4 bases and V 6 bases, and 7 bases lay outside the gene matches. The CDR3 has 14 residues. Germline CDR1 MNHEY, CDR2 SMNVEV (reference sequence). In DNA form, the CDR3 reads TGTGCCAGCAGCCTGACAGGGTTTGCAGATACGCAGTATTTT. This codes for CASSLTGFADTQYF.

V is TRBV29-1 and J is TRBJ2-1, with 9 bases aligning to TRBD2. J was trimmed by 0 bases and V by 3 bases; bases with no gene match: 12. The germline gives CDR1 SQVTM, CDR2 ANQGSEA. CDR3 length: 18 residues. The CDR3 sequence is CSVELAGFSGGSYNEQFF. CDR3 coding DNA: TGCAGCGTTGAGCTAGCGGGATTTTCGGGGGGCTCCTACAATGAGCAGTTCTTC.

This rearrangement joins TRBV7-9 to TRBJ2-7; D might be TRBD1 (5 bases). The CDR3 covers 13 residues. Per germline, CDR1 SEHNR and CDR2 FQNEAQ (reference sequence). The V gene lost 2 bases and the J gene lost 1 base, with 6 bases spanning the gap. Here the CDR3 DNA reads TGTGCCAGCAGCTTACGACAGTCCTACGAGCAGTACTTC. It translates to CASSLRQSYEQYF.

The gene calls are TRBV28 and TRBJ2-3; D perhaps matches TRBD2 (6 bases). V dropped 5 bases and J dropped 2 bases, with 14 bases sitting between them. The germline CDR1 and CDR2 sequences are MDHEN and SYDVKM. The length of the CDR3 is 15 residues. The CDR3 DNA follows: TGTGCCAGCAGTGCGACTAGGACCTTCACAGATACGCAGTATTTT. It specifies CASSATRTFTDTQYF. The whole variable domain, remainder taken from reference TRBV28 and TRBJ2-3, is DVKVTQSSRYLVKRTGEKVFLECVQDMDHENMFWYRQDPGLGLRLIYFSYDVKMKEKGDIPEGYSVSREKKERFSLILESASTNQTSMYLCASSATRTFTDTQYFGPGTRLTVL.

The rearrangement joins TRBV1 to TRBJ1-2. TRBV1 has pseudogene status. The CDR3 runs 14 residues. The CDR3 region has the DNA TGCACCAGCAGCCAAGAGAGGCATCCCTATGGCTACACCTTC. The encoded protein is CTSSQERHPYGYTF.

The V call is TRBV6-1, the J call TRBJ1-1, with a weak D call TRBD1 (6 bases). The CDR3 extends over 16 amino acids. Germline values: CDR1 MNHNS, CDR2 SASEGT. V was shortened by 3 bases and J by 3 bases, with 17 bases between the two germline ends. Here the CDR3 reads CASSEDRRGEDTEAFF. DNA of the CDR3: TGTGCCAGCAGTGAGGACAGAAGGGGAGAGGACACTGAAGCTTTCTTT.

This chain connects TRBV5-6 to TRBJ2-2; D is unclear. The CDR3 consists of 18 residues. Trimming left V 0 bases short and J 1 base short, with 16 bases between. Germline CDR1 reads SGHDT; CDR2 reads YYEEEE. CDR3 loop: CASSLALSGIGNTGELFF. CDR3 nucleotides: TGTGCCAGCAGCTTGGCCCTATCGGGTATAGGGAACACCGGGGAGCTGTTTTTT.

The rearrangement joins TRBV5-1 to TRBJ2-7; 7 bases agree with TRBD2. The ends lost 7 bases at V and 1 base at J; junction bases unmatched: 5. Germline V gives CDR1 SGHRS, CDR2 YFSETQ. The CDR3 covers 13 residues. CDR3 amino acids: CASRLGLSYEQYF. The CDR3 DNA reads TGCGCCAGCCGCCTGGGACTATCCTACGAGCAGTACTTC.

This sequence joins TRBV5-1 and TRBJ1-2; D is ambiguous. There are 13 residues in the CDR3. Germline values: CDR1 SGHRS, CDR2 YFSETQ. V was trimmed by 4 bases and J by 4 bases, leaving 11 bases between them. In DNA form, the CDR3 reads TGCGCCAGCAGCCTTGACTCAACCTATGGCTACACCTTC. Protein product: CASSLDSTYGYTF.

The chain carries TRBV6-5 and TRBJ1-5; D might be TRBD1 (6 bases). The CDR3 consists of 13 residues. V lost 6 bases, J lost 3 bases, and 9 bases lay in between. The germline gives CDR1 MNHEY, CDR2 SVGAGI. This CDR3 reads CASSGQSNQPQHF. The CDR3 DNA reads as TGTGCCAGCAGCGGACAGTCCAATCAGCCCCAGCATTTT.

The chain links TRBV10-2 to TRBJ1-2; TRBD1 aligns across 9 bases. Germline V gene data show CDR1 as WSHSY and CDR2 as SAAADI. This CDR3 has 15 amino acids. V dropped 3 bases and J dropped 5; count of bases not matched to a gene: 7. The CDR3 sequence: CASSDRTGVRYGYTF. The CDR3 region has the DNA TGCGCCAGCAGTGATAGGACAGGGGTGAGGTATGGCTACACCTTC.